This T cell receptor (beta chain) derives from a study of blood T cell repertoires in COVID-19. Study at large: Samples representing acute and convalescent COVID-19 were sourced from the United States, Italy and Spain.

TCRdb's copy holds only in-frame clones and misses some; the assay was immunoSEQ multiplex PCR. The sample holds a few hundred thousand clones, less than 95% seen once. Looked up from germline, CDR1 is SNHLY and CDR2 is FYNNEI. The CDR3 covers 14 residues. About this clone itself: An end of the junction does not agree with germline; a read error may underlie this.

Membership in each cohort depended on participant-reported clinical history. Material: PBMCs or T cells enriched from blood (not recorded which). V usage is TRBV2 and J usage is TRBJ2-5; 11 nucleotides line up with TRBD2. The TCR comes from a man younger than 35 who had recovered from COVID-19. The CDR3 loop reads CASSEGLAGETQYF. DNA of the CDR3: TGTGCCAGCAGCGAAGGACTAGCGGGAGAGACCCAGTACTTC. The full variable domain, its missing parts supplied by reference TRBV2 and TRBJ2-5, is EPEVTQTPSHQVTQMGQEVILRCVPISNHLYFYWYRQILGQKVEFLVSFYNNEISEKSEIFDDQFSVERPDGSNFTLKIRSTKLEDSAMYFCASSEGLAGETQYFGPGTRLLVL.